This T cell receptor beta chain was recovered during a study of T cells in Graves' hyperthyroidism and ophthalmopathy. The wider study: Staff took peripheral blood when the initial diagnosis was made, before any treatment began.

J was trimmed by 3 bases and V by 9 bases; bases with no gene match: 6. Germline V gene sequence: CDR1 LNHDA, CDR2 SQIVND (reference sequence). This CDR3 spans 14 amino acids. RNA transcripts were the template for amplifying TCR beta CDR3 regions. Primed by the HTBI set, a first-round RT-PCR was run on the TCR CDR3. TCRdb re-derived calls from the multiplex PCR reads in MiXCR, one entry per CDR3 protein. The sample lists over 700,000 distinct CDR3 sequences; roughly a third were seen once. Uncontrolled infections, other autoimmune diseases, pregnancy or lactation led to exclusion of patients. Diagnostic decisions used clinical symptoms, serum thyroxine and TRAb, thyroid ultrasound and orbital computed tomography.

Material: blood. The sequence derives from a middle-aged woman with Graves' hyperthyroidism. The J gene is TRBJ2-3, the V gene TRBV19; 10 bases are shared with TRBD1. DNA for the CDR3: TGTGCCAGCCTCCGGACAGGGGGGACAGATACGCAGTATTTT. Its protein is CASLRTGGTDTQYF.